A single sample gave rise to the 2 T cell receptor beta chains below, sequenced in a study of Graves' ophthalmopathy and Graves' hyperthyroidism. CDR3 regions of TCR beta were amplified from RNA transcripts. Following a first-round RT-PCR that used HTBI primers, a second-round multiplex PCR was carried out. TCRdb passed the multiplex PCR reads through MiXCR, listing each CDR3 protein once. The sample has under 350,000 distinct CDR3 sequences, roughly 16% seen once; the top ten hold 9% to 15%. Sequencing was performed on peripheral blood. All receptors derive from an adult man with Graves' ophthalmopathy.

This clonotype has at least ten counts. The genes are TRBV29-1 and TRBJ1-1; D unclear. Germline CDR1 and CDR2: SQVTM and ANQGSEA. The CDR3 extends over 12 amino acids. Trimming removed 8 bases from V and 0 bases from J, with 10 bases in between. The CDR3: CSTGRLNTEAFF. CDR3 in DNA: TGCAGCACCGGGCGGCTGAACACTGAAGCTTTCTTT.

In its sample, this clonotype was seen many times. This rearrangement joins TRBV12-3 or TRBV12-4 to TRBJ1-5, with 7 bases fitting TRBD1. The CDR3 runs 17 residues. V dropped 2 bases and J dropped 3; count of bases not matched to a gene: 10. CDR3 in amino acids: CASSLRGRGQFNQPQHF. The CDR3 DNA reads as TGTGCCAGCAGTTTACGGGGGAGGGGACAGTTCAATCAGCCCCAGCATTTT.